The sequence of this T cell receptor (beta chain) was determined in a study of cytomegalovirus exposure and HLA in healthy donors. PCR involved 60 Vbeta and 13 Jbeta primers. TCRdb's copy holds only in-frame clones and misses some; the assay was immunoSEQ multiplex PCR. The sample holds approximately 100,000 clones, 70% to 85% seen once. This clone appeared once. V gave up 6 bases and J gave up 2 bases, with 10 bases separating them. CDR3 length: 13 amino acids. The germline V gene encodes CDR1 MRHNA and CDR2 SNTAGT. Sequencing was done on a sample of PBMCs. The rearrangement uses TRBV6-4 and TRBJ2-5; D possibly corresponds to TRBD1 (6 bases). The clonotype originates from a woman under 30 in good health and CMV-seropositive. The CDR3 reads CASRTGYQETQYF. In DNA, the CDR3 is TGTGCCAGCAGAACAGGGTATCAAGAGACCCAGTACTTC.